The next 9 T cell receptor beta chains were all read from a single sample in a study of TET2 disruption in CD19-targeted CAR T cells. TCRdb's copy holds only in-frame clones and misses some; the assay was immunoSEQ multiplex PCR. The repertoire shows roughly 26,000 clones; the top ten hold 1.9%. Treatment noted: autologous CTL019 cells: CD19 CAR with 4-1BB and CD3 zeta domains. For these TCRs, the target antigens are not known. The material was CD8- CAR+ T cells sorted from cultured blood T cells, obtained for CD19 CAR T cell therapy. As to subset: CD8-negative CAR-positive T cells from the infusion product. These receptors originate from a man between 65 and 80 years old with chronic lymphocytic leukemia.

By frequency, this clone registers medium-sized (0.01 to 0.1%). The sequence runs out 3 residues before the end of the CDR3; the remainder is reconstructed from the germline J gene. The V call is TRBV20-1, the J call TRBJ1-5, with D possibly TRBD1 on 5 matching bases. The ends were cut back, 1 base at V and 0 bases at J, with 10 bases in the middle. CDR1 DFQATT and CDR2 SNEGSKA come from the germline V gene (reference sequence). This CDR3 region has 15 residues. CDR3 DNA (partial): TGCAGTGCTAGAGTGGTAGGGGATAGCAATCAGCCC. Its translation is CSARVVGDSNQP. Given in full, the CDR3 is CSARVVGDSNQPQHF.

Turning to this clone: The read halts 3 residues ahead of the CDR3 end, with the missing end drawn from the germline J gene. The chain has TRBV5-1 and TRBJ2-5, with a weak D call TRBD1 (6 bases). Between the trimmed V and J ends, which lost 5 bases and 2 bases, there was a span of 13 bases. CDR1 is SGHRS and CDR2 is YFSETQ in the germline V gene. The CDR3 spans 14 residues. Incomplete CDR3 DNA: TGCGCCAGCAGTCCCGGACAGTCACAAGAGACC. This encodes CASSPGQSQET. The CDR3 in full is CASSPGQSQETQYF.

A remark on this clone: Sequencing ends 3 residues short of the CDR3 end; the germline J gene provides the rest. This sequence joins TRBV20-1 and TRBJ2-1, with 8 bases fitting TRBD2. The V segment lost 3 bases and the J segment 7 bases; nucleotides outside the gene matches: 11. Germline V gene sequence: CDR1 DFQATT, CDR2 SNEGSKA (reference sequence). The CDR3 has 15 amino acids. CDR3 amino acids: CSARAPGLGENEQFF. The covered CDR3 bases are TGCAGTGCTAGGGCCCCGGGACTAGGCGAGAATGAG.

A note on this clone: The read ends 3 residues shy of where the CDR3 ends; the end is completed using the germline J gene. The rearrangement uses TRBV19 and TRBJ1-6; 10 bases are shared with TRBD1. CDR1 and CDR2 from the germline V gene are LNHDA and SQIVND (reference sequence). CDR3 length equals 13 residues. V shed 6 bases, J shed 9 bases, and the junction held 2 bases outside the gene matches. CDR3 loop: CASSRDRGSPLHF. The covered CDR3 bases are TGTGCCAGTAGCAGGGACAGGGGTTCACCC. The whole variable domain, filled in from reference TRBV19 and TRBJ1-6, reads DGGITQSPKYLFRKEGQNVTLSCEQNLNHDAMYWYRQDPGQGLRLIYYSQIVNDFQKGDIAEGYSVSREKKESFPLTVTSAQKNPTAFYLCASSRDRGSPLHFGNGTRLTVT.

About this clone: The CDR3 goes on 3 residues after the read ends, and that part is filled in from the germline J gene. Additional DNA sequences in this sample encode the identical CDR3. This chain uses TRBV10-2 with TRBJ1-3; a weak D match, TRBD1 (6 bases). Germline values: CDR1 WSHSY, CDR2 SAAADI. The V end lost 0 bases, the J end lost 2 bases, and 11 bases lay between the germline ends. This CDR3 spans 16 amino acids. The CDR3 sequence is CASSESQGLTGNTIYF. The DNA read from the CDR3 is TGCGCCAGCAGTGAGTCCCAGGGGTTGACTGGAAACACC.

In the case of this clone: The read ends 3 residues shy of where the CDR3 ends; the end is completed using the germline J gene. The chain combines TRBV7-8 with TRBJ2-7; TRBD2 aligns across 16 bases. The ends lost 4 bases at V and 2 bases at J; junction bases unmatched: 2. The CDR3 covers 16 residues. Germline CDR1 and CDR2: SGHVS and FQNEAQ. The CDR3: CASSSGTSGGAYEQYF. The CDR3 DNA, read in part, is TGTGCCAGCAGCTCCGGGACTAGCGGGGGGGCCTACGAG.

Notes on this clone: Sequencing ends 3 residues short of the CDR3 end; the germline J gene provides the rest. The chain joins TRBV18 to TRBJ1-2; 8 bases map to TRBD1. This CDR3 comprises 15 residues. Per the germline V gene, CDR1 is KGHSH and CDR2 is LQKENI. CDR3 loop: CASSFGGQGLNDYTF. Partial CDR3 DNA: TGTGCCAGCTCCTTTGGAGGACAGGGTTTGAATGAC. The full variable domain, in which reference TRBV18 and TRBJ1-2 provide the parts outside the CDR3, is NAGVMQNPRHLVRRRGQEARLRCSPMKGHSHVYWYRQLPEEGLKFMVYLQKENIIDESGMPKERFSAEFPKEGPSILRIQQVVRGDSAAYFCASSFGGQGLNDYTFGSGTRLTVV.

Note on this clone: The read comes to an end 3 residues before the CDR3 does, leaving the germline J gene to fill in the end. The chain combines TRBV20-1 with TRBJ2-1, with D unclear. V shed 6 bases and J shed 9 bases, with 12 bases lying between them. The germline V gene has CDR1 DFQATT and CDR2 SNEGSKA (reference sequence). CDR3 length: 11 residues. The CDR3 bases that were read are TGCAGTGCCCCTACTCCGGTTGAG. Protein sequence: CSAPTPVE. The full CDR3 reads CSAPTPVEQFF.

A note on this clone: A read error may account for a junction end that differs from germline. The read terminates 3 residues before the CDR3 end, so the remaining end is supplied by the germline J gene. Within the sample, other DNA sequences also encode this same CDR3. This sequence joins TRBV28 and TRBJ1-2; D may be TRBD1 (6 bases). Germline V gives CDR1 MDHEN, CDR2 SYDVKM. The CDR3 has 14 amino acids. Here the CDR3 reads CASSSHRENYGYTF. The sequenced CDR3 bases are TGTGCCAGCAGTTCCCACAGGGAGAACTATGGG.